Below, 30 T cell receptor beta chains from the same sample are listed, as sequenced in a study of cytomegalovirus exposure and HLA in healthy donors (TCRdb year 2017). To prepare the library, the immunoSEQ multiplex PCR assay was applied. A mixture of 60 forward primers for TCR Vbeta segments and 13 reverse primers for TCR Jbeta segments was used in the multiplex PCR. TCRdb took over this immuneACCESS table, retaining in-frame rearrangements with V and J assigned. Such tables are incomplete; in checked studies, under half of the missing clones stem from an unresolved V gene, and the remainder is unexplained. Here the sample has 230,000 or so clones; about 93% occur a single time. Roughly 1.5% of the sample belongs to the ten largest clones. Sequenced: PBMCs. These receptors were obtained from a girl aged 2-15 years in good health and CMV-seronegative.

The chain is built from TRBV7-8 and TRBJ1-4; 7 nucleotides align to TRBD1. The CDR3 runs 15 residues. V shed 5 bases and J 8 bases; nucleotides not matched to a gene: 11. CDR1 SGHVS and CDR2 FQNEAQ come from the germline V gene. CDR3 in amino acids: CASSQGTELREKLFF. CDR3 in DNA: TGTGCCAGCAGCCAAGGGACAGAATTACGCGAAAAACTGTTTTTT.

The rearrangement joins TRBV5-4 to TRBJ2-5; 14 positions match TRBD2. After removal of 3 bases from V and 4 bases from J, the junction contained 5 bases not matched to a gene. There are 16 residues in the CDR3. CDR1 and CDR2 (germline): SGHNT, YYREEE (reference sequence). The chain's CDR3 is CASSSGTSGSSETQYF. The DNA of the CDR3 is TGTGCCAGCAGCTCCGGGACTAGCGGGAGTTCAGAGACCCAGTACTTC.

This clone was observed once. The chain couples TRBV7-9 to TRBJ2-5, with TRBD2 matching over 8 bases. The CDR3 runs to 14 residues. The germline V gene encodes CDR1 SEHNR and CDR2 FQNEAQ (reference sequence). V dropped 8 bases and J dropped 4; count of bases not matched to a gene: 9. The CDR3 DNA reads as TGTGCCAGCTCCGAACGGGGGGGCGGAGAGACCCAGTACTTC. This gives the protein CASSERGGGETQYF.

This clone was counted a single time. This chain joins TRBV19 and TRBJ2-2; perhaps TRBD1 as D (6 bases). V dropped 6 bases and J dropped 1 base, with 9 bases sitting between them. The CDR3 loop spans 14 amino acids. Per germline, CDR1 LNHDA and CDR2 SQIVND (reference sequence). DNA of the CDR3: TGTGCCAGTAGGGACAGCCTGAACACCGGGGAGCTGTTTTTT. This gives the protein CASRDSLNTGELFF.

The chain uses TRBV7-3 and TRBJ2-7; 11 bases fit TRBD1. V lost 5 bases, J lost 6 bases, and 12 bases stayed unmatched. The CDR3 has 16 residues. The germline gives CDR1 SGHTA, CDR2 FQGTGA. CDR3 sequence reads: CASSAKGQGVFGEQYF. The CDR3 bases are TGTGCCAGCAGCGCCAAGGGACAGGGGGTTTTCGGCGAGCAGTACTTC. The full variable domain, rest sourced from reference TRBV7-3 and TRBJ2-7, is GAGVSQTPSNKVTEKGKYVELRCDPISGHTALYWYRQSLGQGPEFLIYFQGTGAADDSGLPNDRFFAVRPEGSVSTLKIQRTERGDSAVYLCASSAKGQGVFGEQYFGPGTRLTVT.

This sequence joins TRBV4-1 and TRBJ2-3; 8 positions agree with TRBD2. This CDR3 has 16 amino acids. With V trimmed by 4 bases and J by 2 bases, 8 bases remained unmatched. CDR1 is MGHRA and CDR2 is YSYEKL in the germline V gene. CDR3 in amino acids: CASSLKGGLATDTQYF. CDR3 in DNA: TGCGCCAGCAGCCTAAAGGGTGGACTAGCCACAGATACGCAGTATTTT.

This chain joins TRBV6-6 and TRBJ2-5; 8 bases fit TRBD1. CDR1 and CDR2 (germline): MNHNY, SVGAGI (reference sequence). This CDR3 has 14 amino acids. V shed 7 bases and J 5 bases; nucleotides not matched to a gene: 9. Here the CDR3 reads CASNPRTGRETQYF. CDR3 sequence (DNA): TGTGCCAGCAACCCACGGACAGGGAGGGAGACCCAGTACTTC.

Notes on this clone: An end of the junction differs from the germline gene, which may be a read error. The rearrangement links TRBV6-1 to TRBJ2-2, with 8 bases aligning to TRBD2. The CDR3 contains 14 residues. From germline, CDR1 is MNHNS and CDR2 SASEGT. The DNA for the CDR3 is TGTGCCTGCAGCCGGGGGGGCGAGGTGCGGGAGCTGTTTTTT. This codes for CACSRGGEVRELFF.

The chain links TRBV2 to TRBJ2-2, with TRBD2 matching 11 bases. V lost 7 bases, J lost 5 bases, and 9 bases stayed unmatched. Germline loops: CDR1 SNHLY, CDR2 FYNNEI. There are 16 residues in the CDR3. The CDR3 loop reads CASNSLAGVRTGELFF. The DNA of the CDR3 is TGTGCCAGCAACTCACTAGCGGGAGTGCGTACCGGGGAGCTGTTTTTT.

This chain links TRBV5-1 with TRBJ2-7, with 9 positions matching TRBD2. Germline values: CDR1 SGHRS, CDR2 YFSETQ. The CDR3 has 16 residues. Germline trimming cut 0 bases from V and 1 base from J; bases unmatched to any gene: 5. As DNA, the CDR3 is TGCGCCAGCAGCTTGGATGCGGGAGGGTTATCCTACGAGCAGTACTTC. Encoded protein: CASSLDAGGLSYEQYF.

The chain uses TRBV18 and TRBJ2-2; TRBD1 agrees at 10 bases. Germline V gene lookup returns CDR1 KGHSH and CDR2 LQKENI. Losses at the gene ends were 1 base for V and 4 bases for J; bases not matched to a gene: 3. The CDR3 consists of 16 residues. CDR3 residues: CASSPRRTGGTGELFF. The CDR3 coding sequence is TGTGCCAGCTCACCACGCCGGACAGGGGGCACCGGGGAGCTGTTTTTT.

The chain joins TRBV19 to TRBJ1-2; D is uncertain. Trimming stripped 11 bases from V and 1 base from J, with 14 bases between. Looked up from germline, CDR1 is LNHDA and CDR2 is SQIVND (reference sequence). This CDR3 has 13 amino acids. CDR3 loop: CASKQEINYGYTF. In nucleotides, the CDR3 is TGTGCCTCAAAGCAGGAAATTAACTATGGCTACACCTTC.

The genes are TRBV6-1 and TRBJ2-7; 8 bases align to TRBD2. Germline V gene sequence: CDR1 MNHNS, CDR2 SASEGT. V was pared by 7 bases and J by 7 bases, with 9 bases of the junction left unmatched. CDR3 size: 13 residues. The CDR3 reads CASTGTRGWEQYF. CDR3 bases: TGTGCCAGCACCGGGACTAGGGGCTGGGAGCAGTACTTC.

The chain combines TRBV5-1 with TRBJ2-7, with a weak D call TRBD1 (5 bases). Germline V lookup: CDR1 SGHRS, CDR2 YFSETQ. Trimming pared 1 base from V and 5 bases from J, leaving 16 bases between. CDR3 size: 15 residues. The CDR3 bases are TGCGCCAGCAGCTTGACAGGCAAGAATTCAGACGAGCAGTACTTC. Translated: CASSLTGKNSDEQYF.

This clone was seen just once. The rearrangement joins TRBV19 to TRBJ2-3; D is perhaps TRBD2 (5 bases). V was shortened by 3 bases and J by 0 bases, with 10 bases between the two germline ends. Germline V gene data show CDR1 as LNHDA and CDR2 as SQIVND (reference sequence). CDR3 length: 15 amino acids. This CDR3 reads CASSIYEGSTDTQYF. CDR3 bases: TGTGCCAGTAGTATCTACGAGGGTAGCACAGATACGCAGTATTTT.

Turning to this clone: Within the sample, other DNA sequences also encode this same CDR3. The genes are TRBV27 and TRBJ1-6; no definite D call. The CDR3 loop spans 15 amino acids. Germline lookup yields CDR1 MNHEY and CDR2 SMNVEV (reference sequence). The V and J ends lost 0 bases and 4 bases respectively, with 7 bases between them. The CDR3 DNA follows: TGTGCCAGCAGTTTATCTGGCAGTTATAATTCACCCCTCCACTTT. As protein: CASSLSGSYNSPLHF.

CDR3 nucleotides: TGTGCCAGCAGCTTGGGACTAGCGGGGGTTGAGACCCAGTACTTC. It codes for CASSLGLAGVETQYF. The gene calls are TRBV13 and TRBJ2-5, with TRBD2 identical over 14 bases. Germline V gene data show CDR1 as PRHDT and CDR2 as FYEKMQ (reference sequence). Trimming removed 3 bases from V and 5 bases from J; junction bases left unmatched: 2. This CDR3 has 15 amino acids.

V gene TRBV5-1 combines with J gene TRBJ2-7; tentative D call: TRBD2 (7 bases). V was clipped by 0 bases and J by 3 bases, with 13 bases between them. Germline V gene data show CDR1 as SGHRS and CDR2 as YFSETQ. This CDR3 has 15 residues. Here the CDR3 DNA reads TGCGCCAGCAGCTTGGTCCGGGGGGCTTTCTACGAGCAGTACTTC. It specifies CASSLVRGAFYEQYF.

The V call is TRBV19, the J call TRBJ2-5, with 7 nucleotides matching TRBD1. The CDR3 is made up of 13 amino acids. V was pared by 6 bases and J by 5 bases, with 6 bases of the junction left unmatched. Germline lookup yields CDR1 LNHDA and CDR2 SQIVND (reference sequence). As DNA, the CDR3 is TGTGCCAGTAGCACAGGGGTGGGGGAGACCCAGTACTTC. Amino acids: CASSTGVGETQYF.

The CDR3, as DNA: TGCAGCGCCGGGACTACGGGCCCGGATGAGCAGTTCTTC. Amino acids: CSAGTTGPDEQFF. V is TRBV29-1 and J is TRBJ2-1, with TRBD2 identical over 7 bases. Per the germline V gene, CDR1 is SQVTM and CDR2 is ANQGSEA. Trimming took 7 bases from V and 8 from J; bases not matched to a gene: 11. This CDR3 is built from 13 residues.

This clone was detected only once. The chain joins TRBV28 to TRBJ2-7; D call uncertain. CDR3 size: 13 residues. Germline CDR1 reads MDHEN; CDR2 reads SYDVKM. V was cut by 4 bases and J by 1 base, with 8 bases left in between. The CDR3 protein is CASSSVSSYEQYF. DNA of the CDR3: TGTGCCAGCAGTTCTGTCAGTTCCTACGAGCAGTACTTC.

The genes are TRBV6-1 and TRBJ2-7; tentative D call: TRBD1 (5 bases). The CDR3 contains 15 residues. V was trimmed by 7 bases and J by 3 bases, leaving 19 bases between them. The germline V gene encodes CDR1 MNHNS and CDR2 SASEGT. The CDR3 nucleotides read TGTGCCAGCAATGTAATTGGGGCTACGTTCTACGAGCAGTACTTC. As protein: CASNVIGATFYEQYF.

The chain links TRBV7-8 to TRBJ2-5; 8 positions agree with TRBD2. The CDR3 consists of 13 residues. With 5 bases clipped from V and 5 bases from J, the junction kept 4 bases outside the gene matches. From germline, CDR1 is SGHVS and CDR2 FQNEAQ. The DNA of the CDR3 is TGTGCCAGCAGCCCGGGGGGGCGGGAGACCCAGTACTTC. This sequence encodes CASSPGGRETQYF.

The J gene is TRBJ1-2, the V gene TRBV5-1; the match to TRBD1 covers 7 bases. The CDR3 totals 18 residues. Germline CDR1 and CDR2: SGHRS and YFSETQ. V lost 6 bases to trimming and J lost 8 bases; unmatched junction nucleotides: 25. In nucleotides, the CDR3 is TGCGCCAGCACCAAAATCCCCTCCATAGGGGCAGGGGGTGAGGGCTACACCTTC. This codes for CASTKIPSIGAGGEGYTF.

The chain recombines TRBV2 with TRBJ1-2, with 11 bases fitting TRBD1. Trimming took 7 bases from V and 7 from J; bases not matched to a gene: 2. The CDR3 has 12 amino acids. Germline values: CDR1 SNHLY, CDR2 FYNNEI. CDR3 residues: CASMGTGGGYTF. In DNA, the CDR3 is TGTGCCAGCATGGGGACAGGGGGTGGCTACACCTTC.

The gene calls are TRBV5-4 and TRBJ2-7; D may be TRBD2 (6 bases). CDR1 is SGHNT, CDR2 YYREEE, per germline (reference sequence). The CDR3 has 13 residues. The ends were cut back, 3 bases at V and 4 bases at J, with 11 bases in the middle. The CDR3: CASSSPGLYEQYF. The CDR3 nucleotides read TGTGCCAGCAGCTCCCCCGGACTATACGAGCAGTACTTC.

This chain joins TRBV4-1 and TRBJ1-4; TRBD1 matches 10 bases. V was clipped by 0 bases and J by 6 bases; unmatched bases: 4. Germline V gene sequence: CDR1 MGHRA, CDR2 YSYEKL. The CDR3 contains 16 residues. The CDR3 reads CASSQDEGTGDEKLFF. In nucleotides, the CDR3 is TGCGCCAGCAGCCAAGATGAGGGGACAGGGGATGAAAAACTGTTTTTT.

On this clone: This CDR3 is also generated by other DNA sequences in the sample. The J gene is TRBJ2-1, the V gene TRBV20-1, with a weak D call TRBD2 (5 bases). The CDR3 is 11 amino acids. V lost 3 bases and J 7 bases, leaving 7 bases between the germline ends. CDR1 is DFQATT and CDR2 is SNEGSKA in the germline V gene (reference sequence). DNA of the CDR3: TGCAGTGCTAGTGGAGGTAATGAGCAGTTCTTC. The encoded protein is CSASGGNEQFF.

This chain connects TRBV19 to TRBJ1-4, with D perhaps TRBD1 (5 bases). This CDR3 contains 14 residues. The germline V gene has CDR1 LNHDA and CDR2 SQIVND (reference sequence). The ends were cut back, 7 bases at V and 3 bases at J, with 12 bases in the middle. CDR3 DNA: TGTGCCAGTACCCGCGGGGCGGCTAATGAAAAACTGTTTTTT. Translation gives CASTRGAANEKLFF.

The V and J genes are TRBV9 and TRBJ2-7; 11 nucleotides line up with TRBD2. Germline loops: CDR1 SGDLS, CDR2 YYNGEE. With 3 bases clipped from V and 2 bases from J, the junction kept 7 bases outside the gene matches. This CDR3 spans 16 amino acids. For the CDR3, the DNA is TGTGCCAGCAGCGCTCTAGCGGGGGGACTCCCCTACGAGCAGTACTTC. This translates into CASSALAGGLPYEQYF.